The 16 T cell receptor beta chains listed next were all sequenced from one sample in a study of blood T cell repertoires in COVID-19. The protocol was immunoSEQ multiplex PCR, while the TCRdb copy is restricted to in-frame clones and leaves out a portion. The profile covers some 260,000 clones, with about 91% appearing a single time and 1.3% to 1.5% taken by the ten largest. Sequencing was done on a sample of peripheral blood. All receptors derive from a man older than 75 with acute or convalescent COVID-19.

Only one count was recorded for this clone. This chain connects TRBV6-2 or TRBV6-3 to TRBJ1-6; possible D gene TRBD1, 6 bases. With 6 bases removed from V and 10 bases from J, the gap between germline ends came to 7 bases. This CDR3 has 11 amino acids. Germline CDR1 and CDR2: MNHEY and SVGEGT. The CDR3 DNA sequence: TGTGCCAGCAGCCAGGGGTCACCCCTCCACTTT. This translates into CASSQGSPLHF.

The chain joins TRBV4-3 to TRBJ1-6; no definite D call. V gave up 0 bases and J gave up 7 bases, with 10 bases separating them. Germline V gene sequence: CDR1 LGHNA, CDR2 YSLEER. This CDR3 has 15 residues. The CDR3 nucleotides are TGCGCCAGCAGCCAAGAGAGCGGGTTCAATTCACCCCTCCACTTT. Its protein product is CASSQESGFNSPLHF.

J is TRBJ2-7 and V is TRBV7-2; D is perhaps TRBD1 (6 bases). Germline values: CDR1 SGHTA, CDR2 FQGNSA. The CDR3 has 18 amino acids. V was shortened by 2 bases and J by 0 bases, with 20 bases between the two germline ends. CDR3 loop: CASSLPSGETGSSYEQYF. DNA for the CDR3: TGTGCCAGCAGCTTACCCTCAGGGGAAACAGGCAGCTCCTACGAGCAGTACTTC.

The rearrangement links TRBV5-6 to TRBJ1-2, with a possible D match to TRBD1 (5 bases). Germline V CDR1 and CDR2: SGHDT, YYEEEE. The CDR3 extends over 14 amino acids. V lost 4 bases to trimming and J lost 4 bases, with 14 bases between them. DNA of the CDR3: TGTGCCAGCAGCCTAGGGACTGATCGCTATGGCTACACCTTC. Translation gives CASSLGTDRYGYTF.

J is TRBJ2-2 and V is TRBV3-1 (or the pseudogene TRBV3-2); a weak D match, TRBD2 (6 bases). Trimming pared 4 bases from V and 0 bases from J, leaving 12 bases between. CDR1 and CDR2 (germline): LGHDT, YNNKEL (reference sequence). The CDR3 covers 16 residues. The CDR3 sequence: CASSLGGFANTGELFF. CDR3 bases: TGTGCCAGCAGCCTGGGGGGTTTCGCGAACACCGGGGAGCTGTTTTTT.

V usage is TRBV5-4 and J usage is TRBJ1-4; the match to TRBD1 covers 9 bases. Trimming removed 5 bases from V and 7 bases from J; junction bases left unmatched: 18. The CDR3 totals 18 residues. Germline V CDR1 and CDR2: SGHNT, YYREEE (reference sequence). The CDR3 coding sequence is TGTGCCAGCAGTTCCCGGGGGACAGGGTCTTGGGAGAGTGAAAAACTGTTTTTT. Its protein is CASSSRGTGSWESEKLFF.

This chain links TRBV5-1 with TRBJ2-3, with 7 bases matching TRBD2. The length of the CDR3 is 16 residues. V shed 0 bases, J shed 2 bases, and the junction held 6 bases outside the gene matches. Germline CDR1 SGHRS, CDR2 YFSETQ. CDR3 sequence reads: CASSLALAEFTDTQYF. Here the CDR3 DNA reads TGCGCCAGCAGCTTGGCCCTAGCGGAATTCACAGATACGCAGTATTTT.

This chain uses TRBV19 with TRBJ2-1, with D possibly being TRBD1 (6 bases). The germline V gene has CDR1 LNHDA and CDR2 SQIVND (reference sequence). The CDR3 is 14 residues long. Trimming removed 5 bases at V and 6 bases at J, with 14 bases between. CDR3 protein: CASSEQQGSNEQFF. CDR3 DNA: TGTGCCAGTAGTGAGCAACAGGGAAGCAATGAGCAGTTCTTC.

The chain links TRBV10-2 to TRBJ2-1; TRBD1 matches 11 bases. J gave up 4 bases and V 6 bases, and 5 bases lay outside the gene matches. The CDR3 totals 15 residues. The germline CDR1 and CDR2 sequences are WSHSY and SAAADI. CDR3 bases: TGCGCCAGCAGGGGGACAGGGGGGTTATACAATGAGCAGTTCTTC. As protein: CASRGTGGLYNEQFF.

This chain joins TRBV7-8 and TRBJ2-7, with D perhaps TRBD2 (5 bases). CDR1 is SGHVS, CDR2 FQNEAQ, per germline. The CDR3 spans 13 residues. With 5 bases removed from V and 0 bases from J, the gap between germline ends came to 8 bases. The CDR3 region has the DNA TGTGCCAGCAGCCCCGCGGGCTCCTACGAGCAGTACTTC. Protein: CASSPAGSYEQYF.

V usage is TRBV10-1 and J usage is TRBJ1-2; D possibly corresponds to TRBD1 (5 bases). This CDR3 spans 14 amino acids. V was clipped by 3 bases and J by 2 bases, with 10 bases between them. The germline V gene has CDR1 WNHNN and CDR2 SYGVQD (reference sequence). The CDR3 region is CASSEGQGNYGYTF. DNA of the CDR3: TGCGCCAGCAGTGAAGGGCAGGGCAACTATGGCTACACCTTC.

In nucleotides, the CDR3 is TGTGCCAGTAGTATCCTTAGGGAGGGTCAGCCCCAGCATTTT. It yields the protein CASSILREGQPQHF. V usage is TRBV19 and J usage is TRBJ1-5; D remains unclear. CDR1 LNHDA and CDR2 SQIVND come from the germline V gene (reference sequence). Trimming shortened V by 3 bases and J by 6 bases, and 12 bases separated the two germline ends. This CDR3 has 14 amino acids.

The rearrangement joins TRBV18 to TRBJ1-2; 7 positions match TRBD1. The CDR3 is made up of 17 amino acids. Germline CDR1 and CDR2: KGHSH and LQKENI. The ends lost 6 bases at V and 0 bases at J; junction bases unmatched: 13. In nucleotides, the CDR3 is TGTGCCAGCTCCCCAGGGGTTGGGGACAGACCTAACTATGGCTACACCTTC. It translates to CASSPGVGDRPNYGYTF.

This chain links TRBV9 with TRBJ2-7; 11 nucleotides agree with TRBD1. With 0 bases clipped from V and 2 bases from J, the junction kept 1 base outside the gene matches. The V gene's germline CDR1 is SGDLS and CDR2 YYNGEE. The CDR3 runs to 15 residues. Here the CDR3 DNA reads TGTGCCAGCAGCGTAGGGGGACAGGGGGCCTACGAGCAGTACTTC. It specifies CASSVGGQGAYEQYF. The variable domain in full, completed from reference TRBV9 and TRBJ2-7, reads DSGVTQTPKHLITATGQRVTLRCSPRSGDLSVYWYQQSLDQGLQFLIQYYNGEERAKGNILERFSAQQFPDLHSELNLSSLELGDSALYFCASSVGGQGAYEQYFGPGTRLTVT.

This clone was counted between two and nine times. The chain is built from TRBV15 and TRBJ1-2; 7 nucleotides match TRBD1. V lost 7 bases to trimming and J lost 2 bases; unmatched junction nucleotides: 10. CDR1 is LNHNV and CDR2 is YYDKDF in the germline V gene (reference sequence). The CDR3 length is 15 residues. CDR3 sequence reads: CATNQDRRSNYGYTF. The CDR3 DNA reads as TGTGCCACCAATCAGGACAGGAGATCCAACTATGGCTACACCTTC.

V usage is TRBV5-1 and J usage is TRBJ2-7, with a weak D call TRBD2 (6 bases). Looked up from germline, CDR1 is SGHRS and CDR2 is YFSETQ. The CDR3 covers 13 residues. V was clipped by 3 bases and J by 7 bases, with 14 bases between them. The CDR3 DNA sequence: TGCGCCAGCAGCTACGGAGGGCAGGGTGAGCAGTACTTC. Translation gives CASSYGGQGEQYF.